This TCR beta chain was captured by sequencing in a study of cytomegalovirus exposure and HLA in healthy donors. Regarding donors, all were healthy bone marrow donors. Germline-derived CDR1 and CDR2 are MNHEY and SMNVEV (reference sequence). The CDR3 runs to 13 residues. Trimming stripped 3 bases from V and 3 bases from J, with 6 bases between. The primer mix had 60 Vbeta and 13 Jbeta primers. The protocol was immunoSEQ multiplex PCR, while the TCRdb copy is restricted to in-frame clones and leaves out a portion. The profile shows more than 140,000 clones, around 80% of them singletons. The sample comprised PBMCs. The genes are TRBV27 and TRBJ1-5; no clear D. The receptor was isolated from a man aged 30-40 years in good health and CMV-seropositive. The CDR3 nucleotides are TGTGCCAGCAGTTTCCAGATCAATCAGCCCCAGCATTTT. Translated, it gives CASSFQINQPQHF.